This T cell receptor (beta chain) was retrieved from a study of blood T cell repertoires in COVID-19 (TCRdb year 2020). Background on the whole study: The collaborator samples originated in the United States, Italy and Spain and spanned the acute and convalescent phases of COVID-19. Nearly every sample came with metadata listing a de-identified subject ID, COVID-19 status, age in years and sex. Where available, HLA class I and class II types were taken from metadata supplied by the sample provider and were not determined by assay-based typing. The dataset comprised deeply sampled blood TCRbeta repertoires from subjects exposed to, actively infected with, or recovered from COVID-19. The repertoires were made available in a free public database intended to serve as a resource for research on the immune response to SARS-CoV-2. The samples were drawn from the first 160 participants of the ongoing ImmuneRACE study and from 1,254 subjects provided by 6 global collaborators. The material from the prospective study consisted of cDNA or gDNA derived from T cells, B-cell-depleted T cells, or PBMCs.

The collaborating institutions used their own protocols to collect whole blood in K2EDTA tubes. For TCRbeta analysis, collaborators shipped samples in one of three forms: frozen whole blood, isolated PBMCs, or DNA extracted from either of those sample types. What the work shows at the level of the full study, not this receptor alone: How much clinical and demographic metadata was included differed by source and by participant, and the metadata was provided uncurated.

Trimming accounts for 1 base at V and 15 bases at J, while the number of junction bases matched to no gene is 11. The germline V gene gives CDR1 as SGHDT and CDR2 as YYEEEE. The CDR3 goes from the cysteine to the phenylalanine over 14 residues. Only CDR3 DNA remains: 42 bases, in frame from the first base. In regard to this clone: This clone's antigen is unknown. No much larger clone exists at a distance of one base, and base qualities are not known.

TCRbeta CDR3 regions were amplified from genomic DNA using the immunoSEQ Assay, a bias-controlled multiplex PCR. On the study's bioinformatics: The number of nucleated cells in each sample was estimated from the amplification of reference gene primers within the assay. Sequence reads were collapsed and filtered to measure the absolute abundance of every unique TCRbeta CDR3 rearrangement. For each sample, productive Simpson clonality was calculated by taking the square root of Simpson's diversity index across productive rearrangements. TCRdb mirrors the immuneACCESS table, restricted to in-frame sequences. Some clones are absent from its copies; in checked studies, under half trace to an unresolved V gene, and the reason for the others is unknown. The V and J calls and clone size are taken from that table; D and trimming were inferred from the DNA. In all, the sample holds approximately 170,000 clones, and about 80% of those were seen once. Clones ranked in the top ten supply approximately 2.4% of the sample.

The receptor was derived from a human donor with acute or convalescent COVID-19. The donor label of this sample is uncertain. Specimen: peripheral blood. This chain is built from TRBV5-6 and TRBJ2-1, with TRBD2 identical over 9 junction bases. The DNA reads TGTGCCAGCAGCTTGAGTGGGACTAGCCGAACGGCGTTCTTC. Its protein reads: CASSLSGTSRTAFF. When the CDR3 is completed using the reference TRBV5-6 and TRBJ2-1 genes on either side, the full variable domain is DAGVTQSPTHLIKTRGQQVTLRCSPKSGHDTVSWYQQALGQGPQFIFQYYEEEERQRGNFPDRFSGHQFPNYSSELNVNALLLGDSALYLCASSLSGTSRTAFFGPGTRLTVL.